Sequencing of this TCR beta chain was carried out in a study of control samples from healthy donors and cancer patients. CDR3 length equals 12 residues. Trimming cost V 9 bases and J 4 bases, with 9 bases left between them. Germline V gene lookup returns CDR1 KGHDR and CDR2 SFDVKD. This clone was seen only once. The repertoire was sequenced with immunoSEQ multiplex PCR; TCRdb's copy has only in-frame clones and lacks some. The data show 100,000 to 150,000 clones, with 80% to 95% seen just once and less than 6% held by the top ten. The gene calls are TRBV24-1 and TRBJ2-1, with D perhaps TRBD2 (6 bases). Sequenced: blood. The receptor was derived from a man aged 18 to 30 in good health. The CDR3 sequence: CATGTSYNEQFF. CDR3 bases: TGTGCCACCGGGACTTCTTACAATGAGCAGTTCTTC.